One sample yielded the 4 T cell receptor beta chains listed below, sequenced in a study of cytomegalovirus exposure and HLA in healthy donors. Both 60 Vbeta primers and 13 Jbeta primers went into the PCR. Using immunoSEQ multiplex PCR, the repertoire was profiled, and TCRdb retains in-frame clones only, with some absent. This sample has fewer than 250,000 clones; roughly 81% occur once, and the top ten carry approximately 2.8%. Sequenced material: PBMCs. These receptors were taken from a woman aged 30 to 39 in good health and CMV-seropositive.

As regards this clone: One junction end disagrees with the germline gene, perhaps due to a read error. CDR3 loop: CASSTWAEAITKAFF. DNA of the CDR3: TGTGCCAGCAGCACCTGGGCGGAGGCTATCACTAAAGCTTTCTTT. The V and J genes are TRBV11-2 and TRBJ1-1; no definite D call. The CDR3 is 15 residues long. Germline CDR1 is SGHAT and CDR2 is FQNNGV. The whole variable domain, remainder taken from reference TRBV11-2 and TRBJ1-1, is EAGVAQSPRYKIIEKRQSVAFWCNPISGHATLYWYQQILGQGPKLLIQFQNNGVVDDSQLPKDRFSAERLKGVDSTLKIQPAKLEDSAVYLCASSTWAEAITKAFFGQGTRLTVV.

The chain is built from TRBV6-4 and TRBJ2-2, with 9 positions matching TRBD2. In germline, CDR1 is MRHNA, CDR2 SNTAGT. The J segment lost 6 bases and the V segment lost 0 bases, leaving 5 bases of the junction unmatched. The CDR3 covers 16 residues. CDR3 in DNA: TGTGCCAGCAGTGACTCTGTAGCGGGAGATTCCGGGGAGCTGTTTTTT. This codes for CASSDSVAGDSGELFF.

This clone occurred once. The V gene is TRBV5-1, the J gene TRBJ2-7, with 8 positions matching TRBD2. The germline CDR1 and CDR2 sequences are SGHRS and YFSETQ. The CDR3 sequence is 18 residues long. V trimming: 0 bases; J trimming: 1 base; junction bases outside the gene matches: 12. DNA for the CDR3: TGCGCCAGCAGCTTGGGGGGTAGCGGGACCCGAAGGTCCTACGAGCAGTACTTC. Translation: CASSLGGSGTRRSYEQYF.

The chain combines TRBV6-5 with TRBJ2-1; 9 nucleotides align to TRBD1. The CDR3 totals 13 residues. V trimming: 5 bases; J trimming: 9 bases; junction bases outside the gene matches: 5. The germline CDR1 and CDR2 sequences are MNHEY and SVGAGI. CDR3 sequence (DNA): TGTGCCAGCAGTGACAGGGGGATAGGTGAGCAGTTCTTC. This codes for CASSDRGIGEQFF.